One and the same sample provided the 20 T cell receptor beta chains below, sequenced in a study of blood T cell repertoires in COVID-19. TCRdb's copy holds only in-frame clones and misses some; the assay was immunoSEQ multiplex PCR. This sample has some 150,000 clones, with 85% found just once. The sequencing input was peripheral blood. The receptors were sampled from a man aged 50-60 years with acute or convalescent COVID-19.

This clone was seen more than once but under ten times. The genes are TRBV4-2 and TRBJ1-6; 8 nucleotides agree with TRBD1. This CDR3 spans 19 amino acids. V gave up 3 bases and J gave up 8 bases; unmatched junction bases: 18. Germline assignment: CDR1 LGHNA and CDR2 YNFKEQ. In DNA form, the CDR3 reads TGTGCCAGCAGCCACGGGACAGGCGCATACGTTAACCATGATTCACCCCTCCACTTT. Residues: CASSHGTGAYVNHDSPLHF.

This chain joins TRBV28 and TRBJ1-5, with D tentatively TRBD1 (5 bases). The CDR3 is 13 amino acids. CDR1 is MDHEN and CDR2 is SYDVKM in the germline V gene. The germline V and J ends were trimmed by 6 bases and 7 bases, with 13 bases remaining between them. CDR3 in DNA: TGTGCCAGCAGGTGGGGGGTTAACCAGCCCCAGCATTTT. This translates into CASRWGVNQPQHF.

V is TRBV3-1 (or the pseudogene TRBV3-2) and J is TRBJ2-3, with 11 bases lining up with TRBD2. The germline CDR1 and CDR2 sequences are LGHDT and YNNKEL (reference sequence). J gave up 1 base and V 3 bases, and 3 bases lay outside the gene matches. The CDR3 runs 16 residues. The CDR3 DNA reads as TGTGCCAGCAGCCACGGACTAGCGGGCCGCACAGATACGCAGTATTTT. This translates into CASSHGLAGRTDTQYF.

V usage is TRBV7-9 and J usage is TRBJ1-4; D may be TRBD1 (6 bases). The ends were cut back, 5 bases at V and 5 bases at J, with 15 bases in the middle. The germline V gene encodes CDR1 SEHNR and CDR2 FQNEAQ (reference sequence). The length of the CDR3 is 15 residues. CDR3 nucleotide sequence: TGTGCCAGCAGCGCTGGGACATTTCGGAATGAAAAACTGTTTTTT. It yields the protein CASSAGTFRNEKLFF.

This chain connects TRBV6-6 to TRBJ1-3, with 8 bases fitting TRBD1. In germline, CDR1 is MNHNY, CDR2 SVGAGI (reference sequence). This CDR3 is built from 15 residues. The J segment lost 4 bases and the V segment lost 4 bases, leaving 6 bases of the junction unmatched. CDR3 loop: CASSSRTGRGNTIYF. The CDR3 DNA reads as TGTGCCAGCAGTTCTAGGACAGGGAGGGGAAACACCATATATTTT.

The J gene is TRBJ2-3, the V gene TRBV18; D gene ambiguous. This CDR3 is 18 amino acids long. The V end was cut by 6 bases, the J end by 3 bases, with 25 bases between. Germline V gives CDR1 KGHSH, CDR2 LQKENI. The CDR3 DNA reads TGTGCCAGCTCTCCTCTTCCCAAGTCGAGTGTCGGGACAGATACGCAGTATTTT. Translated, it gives CASSPLPKSSVGTDTQYF. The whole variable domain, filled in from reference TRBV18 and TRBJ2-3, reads NAGVMQNPRHLVRRRGQEARLRCSPMKGHSHVYWYRQLPEEGLKFMVYLQKENIIDESGMPKERFSAEFPKEGPSILRIQQVVRGDSAAYFCASSPLPKSSVGTDTQYFGPGTRLTVL.

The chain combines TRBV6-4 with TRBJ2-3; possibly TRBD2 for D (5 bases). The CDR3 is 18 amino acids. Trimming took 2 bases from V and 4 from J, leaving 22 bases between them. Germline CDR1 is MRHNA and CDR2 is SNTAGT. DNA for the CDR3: TGTGCCAGCAGTGACCCCCTACTAGTACATGGCCACCCAGATACGCAGTATTTT. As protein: CASSDPLLVHGHPDTQYF.

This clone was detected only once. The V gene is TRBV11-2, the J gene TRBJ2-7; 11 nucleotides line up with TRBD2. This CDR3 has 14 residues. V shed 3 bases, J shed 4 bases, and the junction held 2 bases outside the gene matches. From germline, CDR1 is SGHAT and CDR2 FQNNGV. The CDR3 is CASSFSGGGYEQYF. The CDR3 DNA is TGTGCCAGCAGCTTTAGCGGGGGGGGGTACGAGCAGTACTTC.

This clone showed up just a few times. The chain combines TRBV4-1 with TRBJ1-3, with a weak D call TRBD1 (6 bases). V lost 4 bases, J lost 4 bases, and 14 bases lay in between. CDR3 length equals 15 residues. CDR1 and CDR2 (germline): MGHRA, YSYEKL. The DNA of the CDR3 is TGCGCCAGCAGCCCGCCCTCGGGACAAGGAAACACCATATATTTT. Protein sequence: CASSPPSGQGNTIYF.

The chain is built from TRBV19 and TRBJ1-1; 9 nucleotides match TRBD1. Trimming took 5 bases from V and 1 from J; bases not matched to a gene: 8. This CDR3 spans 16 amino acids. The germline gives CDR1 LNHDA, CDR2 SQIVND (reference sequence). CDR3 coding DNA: TGTGCCAGTAGTGTTCTACAGGGGGCGACGAACACTGAAGCTTTCTTT. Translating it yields CASSVLQGATNTEAFF.

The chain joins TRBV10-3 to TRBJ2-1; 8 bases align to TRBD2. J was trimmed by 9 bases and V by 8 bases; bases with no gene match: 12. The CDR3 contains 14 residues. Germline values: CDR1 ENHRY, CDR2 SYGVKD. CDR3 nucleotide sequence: TGTGCCATCTCGGGTGTGACTAGCGTCGGTGAGCAGTTCTTC. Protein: CAISGVTSVGEQFF.

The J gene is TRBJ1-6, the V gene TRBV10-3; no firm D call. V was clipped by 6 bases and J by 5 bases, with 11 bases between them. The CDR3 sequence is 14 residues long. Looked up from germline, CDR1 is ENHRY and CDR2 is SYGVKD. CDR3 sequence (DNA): TGTGCCATCAGGGAGACCGGGGATAATTCACCCCTCCACTTT. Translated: CAIRETGDNSPLHF.

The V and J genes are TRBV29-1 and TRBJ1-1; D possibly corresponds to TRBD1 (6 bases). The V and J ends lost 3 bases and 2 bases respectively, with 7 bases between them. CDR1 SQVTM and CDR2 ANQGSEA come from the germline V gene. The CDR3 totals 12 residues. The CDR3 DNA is TGCAGCGTTGAGGGGGCTAACACTGAAGCTTTCTTT. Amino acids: CSVEGANTEAFF.

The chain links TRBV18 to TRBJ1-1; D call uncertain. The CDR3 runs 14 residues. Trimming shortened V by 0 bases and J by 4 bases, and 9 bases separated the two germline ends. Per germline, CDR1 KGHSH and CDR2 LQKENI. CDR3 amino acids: CASSPPGGFTEAFF. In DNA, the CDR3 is TGTGCCAGCTCACCACCGGGCGGGTTCACTGAAGCTTTCTTT.

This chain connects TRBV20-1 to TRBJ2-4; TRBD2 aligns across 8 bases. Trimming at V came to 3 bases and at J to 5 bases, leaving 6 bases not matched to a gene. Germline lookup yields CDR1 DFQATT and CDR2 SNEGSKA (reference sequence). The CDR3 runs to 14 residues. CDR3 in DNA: TGCAGTGCTAGTTCGGGGGGGCCCCAAAACATTCAGTACTTC. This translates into CSASSGGPQNIQYF.

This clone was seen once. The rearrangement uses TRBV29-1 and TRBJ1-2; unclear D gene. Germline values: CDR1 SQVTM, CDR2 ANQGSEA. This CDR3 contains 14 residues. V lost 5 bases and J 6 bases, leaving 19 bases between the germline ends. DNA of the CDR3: TGCAGCGTTAGTCTGGTGTGGGAGGCCCATGGCTACACCTTC. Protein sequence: CSVSLVWEAHGYTF.

The CDR3 nucleotides are TGTGCCATCAGCGACGAACAGAGCGGAACAGCAAGAGATACGCAGTATTTT. Translated: CAISDEQSGTARDTQYF. The rearrangement joins TRBV10-3 to TRBJ2-3, with D maybe TRBD2 (5 bases). V dropped 6 bases and J dropped 5 bases, with 24 bases sitting between them. The CDR3 covers 17 residues. Per germline, CDR1 ENHRY and CDR2 SYGVKD.

CDR3 loop: CAISDPLSSSGNTIYF. As DNA, the CDR3 is TGTGCCATCAGTGACCCCTTATCTAGCTCTGGAAACACCATATATTTT. The chain carries TRBV10-3 and TRBJ1-3, with no clear D. The germline V and J ends were trimmed by 3 bases and 0 bases, with 12 bases remaining between them. The V gene's germline CDR1 is ENHRY and CDR2 SYGVKD. The CDR3 length is 16 residues.

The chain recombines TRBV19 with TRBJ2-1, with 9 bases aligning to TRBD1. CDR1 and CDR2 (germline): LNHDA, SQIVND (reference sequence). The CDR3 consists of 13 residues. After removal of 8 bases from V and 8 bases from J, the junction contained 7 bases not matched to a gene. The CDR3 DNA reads TGTGCCAGTTCCGGGACAGGGTGGGATGAGCAGTTCTTC. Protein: CASSGTGWDEQFF. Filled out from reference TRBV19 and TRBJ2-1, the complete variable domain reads DGGITQSPKYLFRKEGQNVTLSCEQNLNHDAMYWYRQDPGQGLRLIYYSQIVNDFQKGDIAEGYSVSREKKESFPLTVTSAQKNPTAFYLCASSGTGWDEQFFGPGTRLTVL.

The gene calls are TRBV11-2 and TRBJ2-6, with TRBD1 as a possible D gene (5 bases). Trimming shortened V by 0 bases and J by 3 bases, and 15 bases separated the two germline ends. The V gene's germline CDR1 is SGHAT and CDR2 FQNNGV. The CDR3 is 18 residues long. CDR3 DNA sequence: TGTGCCAGCAGCTTAGAAGGGGCCACCTCTGTTGGGGCCAACGTCCTGACTTTC. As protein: CASSLEGATSVGANVLTF.